Following are 14 T cell receptor beta chains from one sample sequenced in a study of early T cells in non-severe SARS-CoV-2 infection. In TCRdb, the 5' RACE reads were re-called with MiXCR into one record per CDR3 protein. The top ten clones hold 4.5% to 5.5% of a sample with tens of thousands of distinct CDR3 sequences, about 12% of them seen once. Sequences were obtained from whole blood. Source of these receptors: an adult who was a healthcare worker with PCR-confirmed SARS-CoV-2 infection or an uninfected control (not recorded which).

The rearrangement links TRBV25-1 to TRBJ2-7, with TRBD1 as a possible D gene (5 bases). The V gene's germline CDR1 is MGHDK and CDR2 SYGVNS. The CDR3 extends over 15 amino acids. Trimming stripped 1 base from V and 3 bases from J, with 13 bases between. CDR3 in DNA: TGTGCCAGCAGTGAATTTAGGTCAGGGAACTACGAGCAGTACTTC. Protein sequence: CASSEFRSGNYEQYF.

The table lists this clonotype with a few counts. The chain carries TRBV28 and TRBJ2-2; D uncertain. Between the trimmed V and J ends, which lost 5 bases and 8 bases, there was a span of 12 bases. CDR3 length: 13 amino acids. Looked up from germline, CDR1 is MDHEN and CDR2 is SYDVKM. In DNA, the CDR3 is TGTGCCAGCAGTGGACGATTCGGGGGGGAGCTGTTTTTT. Its translation is CASSGRFGGELFF.

In its sample, this clonotype was seen a few times. This rearrangement joins TRBV12-3 or TRBV12-4 to TRBJ1-5; TRBD1 matches 7 bases. The CDR3 contains 14 residues. The V gene end was trimmed by 0 bases and the J gene end by 6 bases; junction bases not matched to a gene: 2. The CDR3: CASSLAQGVQPQHF. The CDR3 DNA reads TGTGCCAGCAGTTTAGCCCAGGGGGTTCAGCCCCAGCATTTT.

A note on this clonotype: Possible read error: a much larger clone is one base away. Without the conserved terminal phenylalanine or tryptophan, this CDR3 likely stems from a read error. The chain is built from TRBV11-2 and TRBJ2-2, with a tentative D call TRBD1 (6 bases). This CDR3 spans 14 amino acids. V was clipped by 6 bases and J by 6 bases, with 14 bases between them. In germline, CDR1 is SGHAT, CDR2 FQNNGV. The CDR3 region is CASRLYRDAGELFS. CDR3 bases: TGTGCCAGCAGGCTTTACAGGGACGCCGGGGAGCTGTTTTCT.

The rearrangement joins TRBV13 to TRBJ2-1; unclear D gene. V dropped 1 base and J dropped 4 bases, with 11 bases sitting between them. Germline V CDR1 and CDR2: PRHDT, FYEKMQ (reference sequence). The CDR3 contains 15 residues. The CDR3 nucleotides are TGTGCCAGCAGCTTAGAGGTTTTAGGATACAATGAGCAGTTCTTC. It translates to CASSLEVLGYNEQFF.

The sample holds a few counts of this clonotype. A read error may account for a junction end that differs from germline. The chain carries TRBV7-2 and TRBJ2-7, with D perhaps TRBD1 (6 bases). This CDR3 spans 14 amino acids. In germline, CDR1 is SGHTA, CDR2 FQGNSA. CDR3 protein: CVSSPQPRDNEQYF. The CDR3 nucleotides read TGTGTCAGCAGCCCTCAGCCCAGGGACAACGAGCAGTACTTC.

Many counts were recorded for this clonotype. The rearrangement joins TRBV12-3 or TRBV12-4 to TRBJ2-5; D assignment may be TRBD1 or TRBD2 (5 bases each). This CDR3 is built from 14 residues. The germline V and J ends were trimmed by 6 bases and 4 bases, with 15 bases remaining between them. DNA for the CDR3: TGTGCCAGCAGCCTCCCGGGACCTCTAGAGACCCAGTACTTC. It yields the protein CASSLPGPLETQYF.

The chain has TRBV6-5 and TRBJ2-2, with D possibly being TRBD1 (6 bases). The V and J ends lost 4 bases and 5 bases respectively, with 11 bases between them. CDR3 length: 14 amino acids. Germline V gives CDR1 MNHEY, CDR2 SVGAGI. CDR3 nucleotides: TGTGCCAGCAGTTCAACGAGGGGGACCGGGGAGCTGTTTTTT. Its translation: CASSSTRGTGELFF.

J is TRBJ2-5 and V is TRBV7-9; D is unresolved. Trimming shortened V by 5 bases and J by 1 base, and 11 bases separated the two germline ends. Germline lookup yields CDR1 SEHNR and CDR2 FQNEAQ (reference sequence). This CDR3 region has 14 residues. Here the CDR3 DNA reads TGTGCCAGCAGCCCACAGAAAATCCAAGAGACCCAGTACTTC. Translating gives CASSPQKIQETQYF.

The J gene is TRBJ2-3, the V gene TRBV20-1; 8 bases are a match to TRBD2. CDR3 length equals 12 residues. Germline loops: CDR1 DFQATT, CDR2 SNEGSKA (reference sequence). The CDR3 coding sequence is TGCATCACGGGGGGGGGCACAGATACGCAGTATTTT. It codes for CITGGGTDTQYF.

The rearrangement uses TRBV27 and TRBJ2-3; D possibly corresponds to TRBD2 (5 bases). The germline V and J ends were trimmed by 8 bases and 4 bases, with 7 bases remaining between them. CDR1 and CDR2 (germline): MNHEY, SMNVEV (reference sequence). The CDR3 sequence is 11 residues long. CDR3 residues: CASGLPDTQYF. CDR3 coding DNA: TGTGCCAGCGGACTCCCAGATACGCAGTATTTT.

Comments on this clonotype: This could be a read error, since a much larger clone is one nucleotide away. The CDR3 is CASSIPRGLHNEQFF. CDR3 nucleotides: TGTGCCAGCAGTATACCCAGGGGACTTCACAATGAGCAGTTCTTC. The chain has TRBV28 and TRBJ2-1; D is perhaps TRBD1 or TRBD2 (6 bases each). Per the germline V gene, CDR1 is MDHEN and CDR2 is SYDVKM. This CDR3 is built from 15 residues. Trimming removed 5 bases from V and 5 bases from J, with 16 bases in between.

Only a few counts were recorded for this clonotype. The chain couples TRBV3-1 to TRBJ2-7, with D possibly matching TRBD2 (6 bases). The CDR3 is made up of 15 amino acids. The germline gives CDR1 LGHDT, CDR2 YNNKEL (reference sequence). Trimming pared 4 bases from V and 5 bases from J, leaving 18 bases between. Here the CDR3 DNA reads TGTGCCAGCAGCCCTACCCGCGGGACTGTCAACGAGCAGTACTTC. It codes for CASSPTRGTVNEQYF.

The chain has TRBV12-3 or TRBV12-4 and TRBJ2-7; the match to TRBD1 covers 8 bases. The CDR3 extends over 15 amino acids. V lost 6 bases to trimming and J lost 6 bases; unmatched junction nucleotides: 13. The CDR3 here is CASSTYGQGSVEQYF. Written as DNA, the CDR3 is TGTGCCAGCAGCACCTACGGACAGGGCTCCGTCGAGCAGTACTTC.